Listed below are T cell receptor beta chains from one sample, sequenced in a study of blood T cell repertoires in COVID-19. This table comes from immunoSEQ multiplex PCR, and its TCRdb copy is limited to in-frame clones, with some not included. The table shows 120,000 to 150,000 clones, with under 90% occurring only once. Source material: peripheral blood. These TCRs come from a woman of 80 years or more in a cohort sampled during active or convalescent COVID-19. Each CDR3 is given with its conserved first and last residue. D genes are given only for firm matches. The size of a clone is reported for some rows only, either as once, few or many, or as a class for expanded clones.

d_gene	len	v_gene	abundance	j_gene	CDR3aa	CDR3nt
.	13	TRBV6-5	.	TRBJ1-6	CASRQVRHSPLHF	TGTGCCAGCAGACAGGTCCGTCATTCACCCCTCCACTTT
.	11	TRBV7-8	once	TRBJ1-5	CASSLNGAQHF	TGTGCCAGCAGCCTAAATGGAGCCCAGCATTTT
TRBD2	19	TRBV4-3	once	TRBJ2-3	CASSQVPGLAGARPDTQYF	TGCGCCAGCAGCCAAGTCCCGGGACTAGCGGGGGCCAGACCAGATACGCAGTATTTT
TRBD1	16	TRBV19	.	TRBJ1-5	CASKWVYRGSNQPQHF	TGTGCCAGTAAATGGGTATACAGGGGGAGCAATCAGCCCCAGCATTTT
.	14	TRBV14	.	TRBJ2-7	CASSQEMGSYEQYF	TGTGCCAGCAGCCAAGAAATGGGCAGCTACGAGCAGTACTTC
TRBD2	17	TRBV7-9	.	TRBJ2-5	CASSLPRTSGDQETQYF	TGTGCCAGCAGCTTACCCCGGACTAGCGGGGATCAAGAGACCCAGTACTTC
TRBD2	18	TRBV4-1	.	TRBJ2-1	CASSRRLSLAGGKDEQFF	TGCGCCAGCAGCCGCCGCCTCTCCCTGGCGGGGGGGAAGGATGAGCAGTTCTTC
TRBD2	15	TRBV24-1	.	TRBJ2-5	CATSASGGDQETQYF	TGTGCCACCAGTGCTAGCGGGGGTGACCAAGAGACCCAGTACTTC
.	13	TRBV3-1/TRBV3-2	.	TRBJ2-5	CASSQAPGETQYF	TGTGCCAGCAGCCAAGCCCCAGGGGAGACCCAGTACTTC
.	16	TRBV5-5	.	TRBJ1-4	CASSKDRQQTNEKLFF	TGTGCCAGCAGCAAGGACAGACAGCAAACTAATGAAAAACTGTTTTTT
TRBD1	14	TRBV5-4	few	TRBJ1-2	CASSSGQGRDGYTF	TGTGCCAGCAGCTCAGGACAGGGGAGAGATGGCTACACCTTC
TRBD1	15	TRBV11-2	.	TRBJ1-5	CASSPTGGDYQPQHF	TGTGCCAGCAGCCCTACAGGGGGTGACTATCAGCCCCAGCATTTT
.	13	TRBV6-5	.	TRBJ2-5	CASRKGGLQTQYF	TGTGCCAGCAGGAAGGGAGGTTTGCAGACCCAGTACTTC
.	14	TRBV6-5	few	TRBJ1-3	CASSLGDSGNTIYF	TGTGCCAGCAGCTTAGGGGACTCTGGAAACACCATATATTTT
.	13	TRBV10-3	.	TRBJ2-5	CAISEGAGETQYF	TGTGCCATCAGTGAGGGGGCGGGGGAGACCCAGTACTTC
.	14	TRBV11-2	few	TRBJ1-1	CASSSGGGSTEAFF	TGTGCCAGCAGCTCCGGTGGGGGGAGCACTGAAGCTTTCTTT
TRBD2	15	TRBV3-1/TRBV3-2	.	TRBJ2-5	CASSLAGGRGETQYF	TGTGCCAGCAGCCTAGCGGGGGGCCGGGGAGAGACCCAGTACTTC
TRBD2	19	TRBV14	few	TRBJ2-2	CASSQDPQRGSSNTGELFF	TGTGCCAGCAGCCAAGATCCCCAGCGGGGGTCCTCGAACACCGGGGAGCTGTTTTTT
TRBD1	16	TRBV28	.	TRBJ1-1	CASTVKLDRGHTEAFF	TGTGCCAGCACGGTTAAACTTGACAGGGGACACACTGAAGCTTTCTTT
TRBD1	13	TRBV19	.	TRBJ1-3	CASSQGQGNTIYF	TGTGCCAGTAGTCAGGGACAGGGAAACACCATATATTTT
.	12	TRBV19	.	TRBJ1-1	CAVLTANTEAFF	TGTGCCGTGCTAACCGCGAACACTGAAGCTTTCTTT
TRBD1	16	TRBV6-5	.	TRBJ2-7	CASSYSWTGSPYEQYF	TGTGCCAGCAGTTACTCTTGGACAGGGTCGCCCTACGAGCAGTACTTC
TRBD1	14	TRBV19	.	TRBJ1-1	CASRQNRGGAEAFF	TGTGCCAGTAGGCAAAACAGGGGAGGCGCTGAAGCTTTCTTT
TRBD1	14	TRBV2	.	TRBJ1-4	CASSLGTANEKLFF	TGTGCCAGCAGCCTCGGGACAGCTAATGAAAAACTGTTTTTT
TRBD2	14	TRBV20-1	.	TRBJ2-1	CSASVAGGHREQFF	TGCAGTGCTAGTGTAGCGGGGGGCCACCGGGAGCAGTTCTTC
.	13	TRBV7-9	.	TRBJ1-5	CASSLDGNQPQHF	TGTGCCAGCAGCTTAGACGGGAATCAGCCCCAGCATTTT
.	14	TRBV4-2	few	TRBJ2-1	CASSQDLEESEQFF	TGTGCCAGCAGCCAAGATCTCGAGGAAAGTGAGCAGTTCTTC
.	14	TRBV5-5	.	TRBJ2-3	CASSLAGSTDTQYF	TGTGCCAGCAGCTTGGCGGGGAGCACAGATACGCAGTATTTT
.	12	TRBV6-5	.	TRBJ1-2	CASRSGERGYTF	TGTGCCAGCAGATCAGGGGAGCGAGGCTACACCTTC
TRBD2	15	TRBV27	.	TRBJ2-7	CASSLSHGGVYEQYF	TGTGCCAGCAGTTTATCCCACGGGGGGGTTTACGAGCAGTACTTC
.	13	TRBV18	.	TRBJ1-5	CASSPGQEQPQHF	TGTGCCAGCTCCCCGGGACAAGAACAGCCCCAGCATTTT
TRBD2	15	TRBV6-2/TRBV6-3	few	TRBJ2-5	CASSRTSVFGETQYF	TGTGCCAGCAGTAGGACTAGCGTTTTTGGAGAGACCCAGTACTTC
TRBD1	14	TRBV4-1	once	TRBJ1-1	CASSPGQVGTEAFF	TGCGCCAGCAGCCCTGGACAGGTTGGCACTGAAGCTTTCTTT
.	16	TRBV7-6	.	TRBJ2-2	CASSPPGRGGTGELFF	TGTGCCAGCAGCCCCCCCGGGAGAGGAGGGACCGGGGAGCTGTTTTTT
TRBD1	15	TRBV9	.	TRBJ2-1	CASSVGQGVYNEQFF	TGTGCCAGCAGCGTAGGACAGGGGGTCTACAATGAGCAGTTCTTC
.	15	TRBV9	.	TRBJ1-1	CASSVGAGWNTEAFF	TGTGCCAGCAGCGTAGGGGCAGGATGGAACACTGAAGCTTTCTTT
TRBD2	12	TRBV5-4	.	TRBJ2-1	CAGRSGSNEQFF	TGTGCCGGCCGTAGCGGGTCAAATGAGCAGTTCTTC
.	13	TRBV30	.	TRBJ1-2	CAWKFGPGGGYTF	TGTGCCTGGAAATTCGGCCCGGGGGGTGGCTACACCTTC
.	11	TRBV3-1/TRBV3-2	.	TRBJ1-2	CASSQMRGYTF	TGTGCCAGCAGCCAAATGAGGGGCTACACCTTC
TRBD2	15	TRBV5-1	once	TRBJ2-1	CASSFLAGRRSEQFF	TGCGCCAGCAGCTTCCTAGCGGGGAGGAGAAGTGAGCAGTTCTTC